A selection of T cell receptor beta chains follows, all from one sample in a study of control samples from healthy donors and cancer patients. Method: immunoSEQ multiplex PCR; TCRdb's copy keeps in-frame clones and lacks some. The table lists 25,000 to 30,000 clones, 80% to 90% of them singletons. The specimen was PBMCs. These receptors were collected from a woman between 40 and 50 years old with lung cancer. The CDR3 runs from the conserved cysteine through the conserved F or W. A D gene is named only where the DNA matches it firmly. The size field is filled for only some rows; it gives once, few, many or a size class.

v_gene	d_gene	abundance	j_gene	CDR3aa	CDR3nt
TRBV5-1	.	.	TRBJ1-1	CASSFSTANTEAFF	TGCGCCAGCAGCTTCTCGACGGCGAACACTGAAGCTTTCTTT
TRBV27	TRBD1	.	TRBJ1-1	CASSLGQGLNTEAFF	TGTGCCAGCAGTCTAGGACAGGGACTGAACACTGAAGCTTTCTTT
TRBV5-6	.	.	TRBJ1-3	CASSLGALNTIYF	TGTGCCAGCAGCTTGGGGGCCTTGAACACCATATATTTT
TRBV9	.	.	TRBJ2-3	CASSPLGETRTDTQYF	TGTGCCAGCAGCCCATTAGGGGAGACCCGCACAGATACGCAGTATTTT
TRBV6-1	.	.	TRBJ1-5	CASSEVGGAGNQPQHF	TGTGCCAGCAGTGAAGTAGGGGGTGCGGGCAATCAGCCCCAGCATTTT
TRBV19	.	.	TRBJ1-6	CASSIIPHSNSPLHF	TGTGCCAGTAGTATAATCCCACACTCTAATTCACCCCTCCACTTT
TRBV21-1	.	.	TRBJ2-7	CASSKKTLYEQYF	TGTGCCAGCAGCAAAAAGACTCTCTACGAGCAGTACTTC
TRBV9	.	.	TRBJ2-7	CASSGRDSPYEQYF	TGTGCCAGCAGCGGGCGGGATTCACCCTACGAGCAGTACTTC
TRBV6-6	.	.	TRBJ2-7	CASSLNSYEQYF	TGTGCCAGCAGTCTAAATAGCTACGAGCAGTACTTC
TRBV10-3	TRBD2	.	TRBJ2-5	CATLSTPSGQETQYF	TGTGCCACCCTCTCTACCCCTAGCGGCCAAGAGACCCAGTACTTC
TRBV20-1	TRBD2	.	TRBJ2-7	CSASPGGLYEQYF	TGCAGTGCTAGTCCGGGGGGACTCTACGAGCAGTACTTC
TRBV6-5	TRBD1	.	TRBJ2-1	CASSPMDRESNEQFF	TGTGCCAGCAGTCCGATGGACAGGGAGTCCAATGAGCAGTTCTTC
TRBV10-1	TRBD1	few	TRBJ2-7	CASSESRQGREQYF	TGCGCCAGCAGTGAGTCTCGACAGGGCCGGGAGCAGTACTTC
TRBV28	.	.	TRBJ1-5	CASSFVGSPDQPQHF	TGTGCCAGCAGTTTTGTCGGGAGTCCTGATCAGCCCCAGCATTTT
TRBV10-2	TRBD1	.	TRBJ1-5	CASSETGGNQPQHF	TGCGCCAGCAGTGAGACAGGGGGGAATCAGCCCCAGCATTTT
TRBV9	TRBD2	.	TRBJ2-1	CASSLVGSGGYNEQFF	TGTGCCAGCAGCCTCGTTGGTAGCGGGGGGTACAATGAGCAGTTCTTC
TRBV11-2	.	.	TRBJ2-2	CASSLWSSHTTGELFF	TGTGCCAGCAGCTTATGGTCTAGCCACACCACCGGGGAGCTGTTTTTT
TRBV6-1	TRBD2	.	TRBJ2-2	CASSVRLAGVNTGELFF	TGTGCCAGCAGTGTCCGGCTAGCGGGGGTAAACACCGGGGAGCTGTTTTTT
TRBV7-2	.	.	TRBJ1-2	CASSLAGSGGYTF	TGTGCCAGCAGCTTAGCAGGGAGTGGGGGCTACACCTTC
TRBV3-1/TRBV3-2	TRBD2	.	TRBJ2-3	CASSQVLAGGADTQYF	TGTGCCAGCAGCCAGGTGCTAGCGGGGGGGGCAGATACGCAGTATTTT
TRBV6-2/TRBV6-3	.	.	TRBJ2-1	CASSYLGGDVYNEQFF	TGTGCCAGCAGTTACCTTGGCGGGGACGTCTACAATGAGCAGTTCTTC
TRBV7-6	TRBD2	.	TRBJ2-7	CASSLGAGVQGSYEQYF	TGTGCCAGCAGCTTAGGCGCGGGGGTCCAGGGATCCTACGAGCAGTACTTC
TRBV10-3	.	.	TRBJ1-5	CAIGPSGNNQPQHF	TGTGCCATCGGGCCATCCGGAAACAATCAGCCCCAGCATTTT
TRBV28	TRBD1	.	TRBJ1-5	CASSPWTGDSNQPQHF	TGTGCCAGCAGTCCGTGGACAGGTGATAGCAATCAGCCCCAGCATTTT
TRBV5-6	.	.	TRBJ1-1	CASSPWGVNTEAFF	TGTGCCAGCAGCCCCTGGGGGGTTAACACTGAAGCTTTCTTT
TRBV11-3	TRBD1	.	TRBJ1-4	CASSLYGGQGTEKLFF	TGTGCCAGCAGCTTATATGGGGGACAGGGTACTGAAAAACTGTTTTTT
TRBV6-4	.	.	TRBJ2-7	CASKRLGYEQYF	TGTGCCAGCAAAAGGCTGGGCTACGAGCAGTACTTC